Shown below are 27 T cell receptor beta chains from a single sample sequenced in a study of blood T cells in healthy people across ages. Through a sample-barcoded 5' primer and a J-beta primer mix, a second PCR was run for about 6 to 11 cycles. Each CDR3 protein gets one entry after TCRdb re-called the 5' RACE reads with MiXCR. The profile shows about 1.1 million distinct CDR3 sequences, around two fifths of them singletons. The sample taken for sequencing was blood. Every receptor here comes from a man younger than 35 in good health.

This clonotype was counted between two and nine times. The V gene is TRBV6-1, the J gene TRBJ1-5, with TRBD1 as a possible D gene (5 bases). Germline V gene data show CDR1 as MNHNS and CDR2 as SASEGT. V lost 6 bases and J 3 bases, leaving 9 bases between the germline ends. The CDR3 loop spans 13 amino acids. CDR3 nucleotides: TGTGCCAGCAGCATAGGGACCAATCAGCCCCAGCATTTT. Translating it yields CASSIGTNQPQHF.

The chain links TRBV12-3 or TRBV12-4 to TRBJ1-2; 10 positions match TRBD1. The J segment lost 5 bases and the V segment lost 5 bases, leaving 8 bases of the junction unmatched. The CDR3 extends over 15 amino acids. The DNA for the CDR3 is TGTGCCAGCAGTGCCGGGACAGGGGTTTCTTATGGCTACACCTTC. Translated, it gives CASSAGTGVSYGYTF.

This clonotype came up a few times. This chain links TRBV5-1 with TRBJ2-3; the D call may be TRBD1 or TRBD2 (5 bases each). Trimming removed 2 bases from V and 1 base from J, with 11 bases in between. The CDR3 is 15 amino acids. Looked up from germline, CDR1 is SGHRS and CDR2 is YFSETQ. The CDR3 loop reads CASSFSGDRTDTQYF. The CDR3 region has the DNA TGCGCCAGCAGCTTTTCCGGGGACCGCACAGATACGCAGTATTTT.

The V call is TRBV12-3 or TRBV12-4, the J call TRBJ2-7; D might be TRBD1 (6 bases). The assigned J gene may be wrong: the sequence end matches TRBJ2-5 better. The CDR3 consists of 13 residues. The CDR3 nucleotides read TGTGCCAGCAGCCTAGACAGGTCGGAGACCCAGTACTTC. Translated, it gives CASSLDRSETQYF.

This clonotype was observed a few times. This chain links TRBV29-1 with TRBJ2-7; no reliable D call. CDR3 length: 12 amino acids. The V end lost 5 bases, the J end lost 1 base, and 9 bases lay between the germline ends. The germline V gene encodes CDR1 SQVTM and CDR2 ANQGSEA. The CDR3: CSVLTYSYEQYF. The CDR3 DNA sequence: TGCAGCGTTCTCACCTATTCCTACGAGCAGTACTTC.

V is TRBV4-3 and J is TRBJ2-1; 11 bases are a match to TRBD2. V shed 3 bases and J 7 bases; nucleotides not matched to a gene: 8. The CDR3 has 16 amino acids. Germline V lookup: CDR1 LGHNA, CDR2 YSLEER. The CDR3 loop is CASSQDTSGGRNEQFF. The CDR3 nucleotides read TGCGCCAGCAGCCAGGATACTAGCGGGGGAAGAAATGAGCAGTTCTTC.

This clonotype occurred a few times. This sequence joins TRBV5-1 and TRBJ2-1; D unclear. The CDR3 totals 12 residues. V shed 0 bases and J shed 9 bases, with 7 bases lying between them. Germline V gene sequence: CDR1 SGHRS, CDR2 YFSETQ. CDR3 nucleotides: TGCGCCAGCAGCTTGGGGCTCACTGAGCAGTTCTTC. Translation: CASSLGLTEQFF.

The J gene is TRBJ1-1, the V gene TRBV13; D unclear. This CDR3 comprises 14 residues. Trimming left V 5 bases short and J 4 bases short, with 14 bases between. Per germline, CDR1 PRHDT and CDR2 FYEKMQ (reference sequence). The CDR3 loop is CASSGPNQITEAFF. The CDR3 DNA follows: TGTGCCAGCAGCGGCCCGAACCAAATCACTGAAGCTTTCTTT.

This clonotype was observed a single time. V is TRBV7-7 and J is TRBJ2-1; D assignment may be TRBD1 or TRBD2 (5 bases each). The DNA matches TRBJ2-7 better at its end, which makes the J call doubtful. This CDR3 is 13 amino acids long. Looked up from germline, CDR1 is SSHAT and CDR2 is FNYEAQ (reference sequence). CDR3 sequence reads: CASSRFEGNEQYF. The DNA of the CDR3 is TGTGCCAGCAGCCGGTTCGAGGGGAATGAGCAGTACTTC.

The chain is built from TRBV12-3 or TRBV12-4 and TRBJ2-1; TRBD1 matches 7 bases. With V trimmed by 7 bases and J by 3 bases, 9 bases remained unmatched. The CDR3 is made up of 15 amino acids. CDR3 in DNA: TGTGCCAGCACCGAAACCGGGACAGACTACAATGAGCAGTTCTTC. This codes for CASTETGTDYNEQFF.

CDR3: CASSDNRGTYGYTF. The CDR3, as DNA: TGTGCCAGCAGTGACAACAGGGGGACCTATGGCTACACCTTC. The J gene is TRBJ1-2, the V gene TRBV6-4; 8 nucleotides align to TRBD1. The CDR3 sequence is 14 residues long. J gave up 4 bases and V 2 bases, and 3 bases lay outside the gene matches. CDR1 and CDR2 from the germline V gene are MRHNA and SNTAGT.

This clonotype turned up a few times. The chain uses TRBV2 and TRBJ2-2; a weak D match, TRBD2 (5 bases). The germline V gene has CDR1 SNHLY and CDR2 FYNNEI. V was clipped by 5 bases and J by 4 bases, with 8 bases between them. CDR3 length: 13 residues. CDR3 residues: CASSTSGTGELFF. The CDR3 DNA is TGTGCCAGCAGTACGAGCGGCACCGGGGAGCTGTTTTTT. Combining the CDR3 with reference TRBV2 and TRBJ2-2 gives the whole variable domain EPEVTQTPSHQVTQMGQEVILRCVPISNHLYFYWYRQILGQKVEFLVSFYNNEISEKSEIFDDQFSVERPDGSNFTLKIRSTKLEDSAMYFCASSTSGTGELFFGEGSRLTVL.

The V gene is TRBV7-2, the J gene TRBJ2-7; D gene unclear. The CDR3 is 14 residues long. The germline V gene has CDR1 SGHTA and CDR2 FQGNSA. V lost 5 bases and J 2 bases, leaving 13 bases between the germline ends. The CDR3 nucleotides are TGTGCCAGCAGCCAAGGACCGGTACCCTACGAGCAGTACTTC. Its translation: CASSQGPVPYEQYF.

To note about this clonotype: The junction and the germline gene differ at one end; a read error may be behind it. The chain carries TRBV5-6 and TRBJ2-7, with D perhaps matching TRBD1 (5 bases). From germline, CDR1 is SGHDT and CDR2 YYEEEE. The CDR3 is 14 residues long. DNA for the CDR3: TGTGCCGGCAGCTTGGGGTTGGGGCACTACGAGCAGTACTTC. It specifies CAGSLGLGHYEQYF.

This clonotype turned up a few times. This sequence joins TRBV20-1 and TRBJ2-3; D perhaps matches TRBD1 (6 bases). The V end lost 3 bases, the J end lost 0 bases, and 13 bases lay between the germline ends. Germline CDR1 reads DFQATT; CDR2 reads SNEGSKA (reference sequence). This CDR3 comprises 15 residues. CDR3 protein: CSARSTGYSTDTQYF. The CDR3 DNA is TGCAGTGCTAGGAGTACAGGGTATAGCACAGATACGCAGTATTTT.

The gene calls are TRBV6-5 and TRBJ2-2; D is unresolved. The V gene lost 6 bases and the J gene lost 3 bases, with 11 bases spanning the gap. This CDR3 contains 14 residues. Germline CDR1 reads MNHEY; CDR2 reads SVGAGI. CDR3 in amino acids: CASSRETHTGELFF. In DNA, the CDR3 is TGTGCCAGCAGCCGTGAAACACACACCGGGGAGCTGTTTTTT.

This clonotype was found once. V and J are TRBV2 and TRBJ1-5; 8 positions match TRBD1. CDR1 and CDR2 from the germline V gene are SNHLY and FYNNEI. The CDR3 spans 14 residues. V lost 2 bases to trimming and J lost 9 bases; unmatched junction nucleotides: 6. The CDR3 DNA is TGTGCCAGCAGTGAAATCCAGGGGGCTAGGCCCCAGCATTTT. As protein: CASSEIQGARPQHF.

The rearrangement links TRBV18 to TRBJ2-6, with no clear D. CDR1 is KGHSH and CDR2 is LQKENI in the germline V gene. The V end lost 3 bases, the J end lost 0 bases, and 6 bases lay between the germline ends. The CDR3 length is 15 residues. CDR3: CASSPTPSGANVLTF. For the CDR3, the DNA is TGTGCCAGCTCACCGACCCCCTCTGGGGCCAACGTCCTGACTTTC.

The V gene is TRBV7-3, the J gene TRBJ1-2; D is undetermined. Germline loops: CDR1 SGHTA, CDR2 FQGTGA. This CDR3 spans 12 amino acids. Deletions cut 4 bases from V and 10 bases from J, with 13 bases between. The CDR3 DNA sequence: TGTGCCAGCAGCTCTTCAGGCTTTGACTACACCTTC. Translating gives CASSSSGFDYTF.

The chain recombines TRBV6-5 with TRBJ2-1; no reliable D call. Trimming cost V 6 bases and J 7 bases, with 10 bases left between them. This CDR3 spans 12 amino acids. CDR1 MNHEY and CDR2 SVGAGI come from the germline V gene. The CDR3 sequence: CASRFLRNEQFF. CDR3 bases: TGTGCCAGCAGGTTCCTGAGGAATGAGCAGTTCTTC.

The chain combines TRBV7-2 with TRBJ1-1; 7 bases are shared with TRBD1. The length of the CDR3 is 16 residues. CDR1 and CDR2 (germline): SGHTA, FQGNSA. V dropped 5 bases and J dropped 1; count of bases not matched to a gene: 10. CDR3 in amino acids: CASSLNGGTANTEAFF. Here the CDR3 DNA reads TGTGCCAGCAGCCTAAATGGGGGGACAGCGAACACTGAAGCTTTCTTT.

This clonotype was seen a handful of times. V gene TRBV5-1 combines with J gene TRBJ1-6; D remains ambiguous. Germline loops: CDR1 SGHRS, CDR2 YFSETQ. The CDR3 is 13 residues long. Deletions cut 5 bases from V and 3 bases from J, with 6 bases between. The CDR3 spells CASRDFYNSPLHF. For the CDR3, the DNA is TGCGCCAGCAGGGACTTCTATAATTCACCCCTCCACTTT.

With respect to this clonotype: At one end the junction does not follow the germline gene, possibly because of a read error. J is TRBJ1-3 and V is TRBV12-3 or TRBV12-4, with D maybe TRBD1 (6 bases). The CDR3 spans 16 residues. The CDR3 region has the DNA TGTGCCAGCAGTCCTCAAATCAGGGGAAAAGGAAACGCCATATATTTT. Residues: CASSPQIRGKGNAIYF.

V is TRBV12-3 or TRBV12-4 and J is TRBJ1-1; the match to TRBD1 covers 7 bases. This CDR3 is built from 14 residues. J lost 5 bases, V lost 6 bases, and 9 bases had no gene match. This CDR3 reads CASSKGARMTEAFF. The CDR3 DNA reads as TGTGCCAGCAGCAAGGGGGCGCGAATGACTGAAGCTTTCTTT.

The sample holds a few counts of this clonotype. The rearrangement joins TRBV14 to TRBJ2-5, with D hard to call. The CDR3 runs to 11 residues. V was cut by 6 bases and J by 6 bases, with 8 bases left in between. Germline V gene lookup returns CDR1 SGHDN and CDR2 FVKESK. The CDR3 nucleotides read TGTGCCAGCAGTCGCGCCCAGACCCAGTACTTC. Protein sequence: CASSRAQTQYF.

This chain links TRBV12-3 or TRBV12-4 with TRBJ2-7, with D perhaps TRBD1 (7 bases). This CDR3 has 14 amino acids. Trimming removed 3 bases at V and 7 bases at J, with 16 bases between. The CDR3 loop is CASSFRGVGNEQYF. CDR3 DNA sequence: TGTGCCAGCAGTTTCAGGGGGGTGGGCAATGAGCAGTACTTC.

There are a few counts of this clonotype. CDR3 residues: CASSLTVVPLRQVLNTGELFF. In nucleotides, the CDR3 is TGTGCCAGCAGTTTAACCGTGGTGCCATTAAGACAGGTCCTGAACACCGGGGAGCTGTTTTTT. This chain joins TRBV27 and TRBJ2-2, with D maybe TRBD1 (6 bases). V lost 2 bases and J 1 base, leaving 26 bases between the germline ends. The CDR3 sequence is 21 residues long. The germline gives CDR1 MNHEY, CDR2 SMNVEV (reference sequence).